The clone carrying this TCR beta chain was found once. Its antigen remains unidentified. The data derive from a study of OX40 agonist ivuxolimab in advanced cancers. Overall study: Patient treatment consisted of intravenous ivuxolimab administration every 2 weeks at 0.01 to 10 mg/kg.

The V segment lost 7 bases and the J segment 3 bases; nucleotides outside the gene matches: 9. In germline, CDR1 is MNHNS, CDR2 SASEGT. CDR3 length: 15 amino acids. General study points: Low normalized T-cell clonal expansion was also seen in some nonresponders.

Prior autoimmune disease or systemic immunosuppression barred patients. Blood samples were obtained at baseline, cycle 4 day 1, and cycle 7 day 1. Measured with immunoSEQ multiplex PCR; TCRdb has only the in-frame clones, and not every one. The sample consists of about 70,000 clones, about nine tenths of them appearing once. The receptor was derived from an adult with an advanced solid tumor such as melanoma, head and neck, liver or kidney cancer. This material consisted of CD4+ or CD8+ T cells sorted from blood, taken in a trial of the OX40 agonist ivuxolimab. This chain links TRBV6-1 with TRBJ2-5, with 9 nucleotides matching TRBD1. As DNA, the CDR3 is TGTGCCAGCACCGAAGGGGACAGGGAGAAAGAGACCCAGTACTTC. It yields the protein CASTEGDREKETQYF.